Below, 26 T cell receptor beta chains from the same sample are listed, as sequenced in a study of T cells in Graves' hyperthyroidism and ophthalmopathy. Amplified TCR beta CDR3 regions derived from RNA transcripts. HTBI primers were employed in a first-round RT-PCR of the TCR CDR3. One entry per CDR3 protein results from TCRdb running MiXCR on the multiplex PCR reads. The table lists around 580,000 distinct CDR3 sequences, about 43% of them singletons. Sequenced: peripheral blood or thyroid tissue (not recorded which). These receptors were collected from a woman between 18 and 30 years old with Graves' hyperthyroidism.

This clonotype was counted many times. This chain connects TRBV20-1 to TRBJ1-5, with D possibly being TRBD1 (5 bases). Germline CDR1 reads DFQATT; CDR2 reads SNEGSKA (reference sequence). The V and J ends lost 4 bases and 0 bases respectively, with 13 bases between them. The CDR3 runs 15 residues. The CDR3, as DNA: TGCAGTGCTACAATGGGGCCCTATAGCAATCAGCCCCAGCATTTT. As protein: CSATMGPYSNQPQHF.

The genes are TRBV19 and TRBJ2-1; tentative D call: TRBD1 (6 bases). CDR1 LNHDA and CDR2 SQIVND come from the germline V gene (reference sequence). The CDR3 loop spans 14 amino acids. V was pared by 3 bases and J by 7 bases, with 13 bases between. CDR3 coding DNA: TGTGCCAGTAGTATGGGACAAGATTGGAATGAGCAGTTCTTC. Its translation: CASSMGQDWNEQFF. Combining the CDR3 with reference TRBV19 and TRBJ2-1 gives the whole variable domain DGGITQSPKYLFRKEGQNVTLSCEQNLNHDAMYWYRQDPGQGLRLIYYSQIVNDFQKGDIAEGYSVSREKKESFPLTVTSAQKNPTAFYLCASSMGQDWNEQFFGPGTRLTVL.

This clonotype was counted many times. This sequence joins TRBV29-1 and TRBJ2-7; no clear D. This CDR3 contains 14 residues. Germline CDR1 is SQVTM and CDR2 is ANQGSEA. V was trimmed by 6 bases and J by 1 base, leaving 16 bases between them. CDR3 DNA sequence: TGCAGCGTGACCCTCCTACTCAGATCCTACGAGCAGTACTTC. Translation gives CSVTLLLRSYEQYF.

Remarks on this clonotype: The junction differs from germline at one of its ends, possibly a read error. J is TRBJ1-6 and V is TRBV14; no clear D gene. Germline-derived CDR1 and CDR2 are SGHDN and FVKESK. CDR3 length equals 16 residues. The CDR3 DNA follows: TGTGCCGGCAGCCAAGAACGCATAGAGAATAATTCACCCCTCCACTTT. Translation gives CAGSQERIENNSPLHF.

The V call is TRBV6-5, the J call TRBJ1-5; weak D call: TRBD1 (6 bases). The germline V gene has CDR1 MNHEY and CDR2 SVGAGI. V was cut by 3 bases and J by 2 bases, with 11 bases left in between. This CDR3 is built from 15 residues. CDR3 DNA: TGTGCCAGCAGTTATTCAGGGGAGCGCAATCAGCCCCAGCATTTT. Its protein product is CASSYSGERNQPQHF.

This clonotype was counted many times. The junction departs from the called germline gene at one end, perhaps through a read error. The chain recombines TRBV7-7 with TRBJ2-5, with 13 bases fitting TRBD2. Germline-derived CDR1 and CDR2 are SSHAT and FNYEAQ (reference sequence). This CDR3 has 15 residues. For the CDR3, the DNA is TGTGCTAGCAGCAAAGGACTAGCGGGAGTGGAGACCCAGTACTTC. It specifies CASSKGLAGVETQYF.

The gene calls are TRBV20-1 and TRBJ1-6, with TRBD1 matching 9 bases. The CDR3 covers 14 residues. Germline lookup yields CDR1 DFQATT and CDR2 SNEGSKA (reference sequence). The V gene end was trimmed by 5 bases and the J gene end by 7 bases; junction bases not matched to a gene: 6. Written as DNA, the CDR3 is TGCAGTGCTTCGGGACAGGGTGCGAATTCACCCCTCCACTTT. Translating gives CSASGQGANSPLHF.

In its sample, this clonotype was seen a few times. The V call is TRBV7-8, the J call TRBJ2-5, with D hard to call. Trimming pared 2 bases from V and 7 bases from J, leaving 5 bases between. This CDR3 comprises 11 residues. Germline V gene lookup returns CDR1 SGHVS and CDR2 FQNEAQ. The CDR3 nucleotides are TGTGCCAGCAGCTTATACGGGACCCAGTACTTC. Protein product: CASSLYGTQYF.

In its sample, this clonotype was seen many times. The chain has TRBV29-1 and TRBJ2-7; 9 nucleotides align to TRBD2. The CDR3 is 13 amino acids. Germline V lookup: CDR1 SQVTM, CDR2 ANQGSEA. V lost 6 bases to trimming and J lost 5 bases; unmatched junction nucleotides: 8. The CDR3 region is CSVRGGGRDEQYF. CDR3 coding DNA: TGCAGCGTGAGAGGGGGCGGGAGGGACGAGCAGTACTTC.

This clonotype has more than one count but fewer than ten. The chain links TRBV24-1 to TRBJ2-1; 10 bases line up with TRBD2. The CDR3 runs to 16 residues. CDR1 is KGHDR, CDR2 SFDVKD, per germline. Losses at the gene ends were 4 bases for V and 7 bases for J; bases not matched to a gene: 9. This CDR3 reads CATSDLSGRARNEQFF. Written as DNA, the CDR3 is TGTGCCACCAGTGACCTCAGCGGGAGGGCGCGGAATGAGCAGTTCTTC.

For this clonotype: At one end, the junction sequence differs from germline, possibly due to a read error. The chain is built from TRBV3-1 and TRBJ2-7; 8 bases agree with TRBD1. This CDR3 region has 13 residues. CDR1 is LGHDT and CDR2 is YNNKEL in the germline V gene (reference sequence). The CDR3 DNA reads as TGTGCCACCAGCCAGGGGGCACTAAACGAGCAGTACTTC. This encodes CATSQGALNEQYF.

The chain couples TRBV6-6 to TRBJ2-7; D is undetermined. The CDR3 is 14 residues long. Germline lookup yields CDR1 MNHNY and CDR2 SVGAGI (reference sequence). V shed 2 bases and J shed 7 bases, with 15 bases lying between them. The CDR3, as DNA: TGTGCCAGCAGTTACGAAAGTAATCGGCGTGAGCAGTACTTC. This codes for CASSYESNRREQYF.

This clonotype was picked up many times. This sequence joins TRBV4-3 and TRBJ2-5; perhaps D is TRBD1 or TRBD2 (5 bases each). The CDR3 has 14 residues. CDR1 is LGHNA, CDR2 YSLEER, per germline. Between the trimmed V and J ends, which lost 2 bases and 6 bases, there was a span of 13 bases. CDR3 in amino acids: CASSQIGEGKTQYF. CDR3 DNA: TGCGCCAGCAGCCAAATTGGAGAGGGGAAGACCCAGTACTTC.

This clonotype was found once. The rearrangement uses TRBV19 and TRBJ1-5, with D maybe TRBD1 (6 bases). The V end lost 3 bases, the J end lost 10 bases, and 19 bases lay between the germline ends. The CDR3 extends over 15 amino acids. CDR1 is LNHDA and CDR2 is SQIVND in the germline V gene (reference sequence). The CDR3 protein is CASSIGSGVYIPQHF. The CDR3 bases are TGTGCCAGTAGTATCGGTTCAGGGGTCTACATACCCCAGCATTTT.

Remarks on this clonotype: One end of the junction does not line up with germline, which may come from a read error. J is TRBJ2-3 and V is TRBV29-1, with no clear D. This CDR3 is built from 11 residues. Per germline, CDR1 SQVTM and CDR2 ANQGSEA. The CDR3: CSIELTDTQYF. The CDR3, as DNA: TGCAGCATTGAATTAACAGATACGCAGTATTTT.

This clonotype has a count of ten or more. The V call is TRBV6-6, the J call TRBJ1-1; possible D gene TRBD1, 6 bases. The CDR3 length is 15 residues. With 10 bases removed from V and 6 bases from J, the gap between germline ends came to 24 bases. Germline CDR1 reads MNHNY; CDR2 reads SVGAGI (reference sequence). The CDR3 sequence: CATQTGPGGYSEAFF. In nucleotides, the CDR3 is TGTGCCACCCAAACAGGGCCGGGCGGATATTCTGAAGCTTTCTTT.

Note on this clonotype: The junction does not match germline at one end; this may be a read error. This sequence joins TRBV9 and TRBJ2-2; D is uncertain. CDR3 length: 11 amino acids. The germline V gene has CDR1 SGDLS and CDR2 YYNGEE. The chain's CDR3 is CASGVTGELFF. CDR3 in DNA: TGTGCCAGCGGCGTAACCGGGGAGCTGTTTTTT.

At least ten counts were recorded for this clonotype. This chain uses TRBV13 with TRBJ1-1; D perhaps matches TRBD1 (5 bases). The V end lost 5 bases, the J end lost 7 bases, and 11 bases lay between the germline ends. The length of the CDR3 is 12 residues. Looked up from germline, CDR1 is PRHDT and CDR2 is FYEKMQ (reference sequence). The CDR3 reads CASSQGRDEAFF. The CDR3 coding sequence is TGTGCCAGCAGCCAGGGACGGGATGAAGCTTTCTTT.

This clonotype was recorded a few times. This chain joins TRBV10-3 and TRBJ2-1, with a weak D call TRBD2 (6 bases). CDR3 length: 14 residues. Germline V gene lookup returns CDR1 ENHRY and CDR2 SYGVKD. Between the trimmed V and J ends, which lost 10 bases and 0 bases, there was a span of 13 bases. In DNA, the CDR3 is TGTGCCAGTGCTAGCGAGAGCTCCTACAATGAGCAGTTCTTC. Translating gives CASASESSYNEQFF.

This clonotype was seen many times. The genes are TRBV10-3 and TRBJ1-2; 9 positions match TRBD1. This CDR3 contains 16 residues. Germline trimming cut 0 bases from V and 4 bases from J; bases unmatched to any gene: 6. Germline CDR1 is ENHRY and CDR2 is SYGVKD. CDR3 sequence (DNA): TGTGCCATCAGTGAGTCGGACAGGGGCCGCCGCTATGGCTACACCTTC. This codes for CAISESDRGRRYGYTF.

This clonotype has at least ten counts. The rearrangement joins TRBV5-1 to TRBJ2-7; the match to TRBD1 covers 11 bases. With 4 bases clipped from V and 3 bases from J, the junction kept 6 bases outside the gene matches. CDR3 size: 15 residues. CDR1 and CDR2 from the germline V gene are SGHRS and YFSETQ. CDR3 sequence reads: CASSGEDRGLYEQYF. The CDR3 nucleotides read TGCGCCAGCAGCGGGGAGGACAGGGGGCTCTACGAGCAGTACTTC.

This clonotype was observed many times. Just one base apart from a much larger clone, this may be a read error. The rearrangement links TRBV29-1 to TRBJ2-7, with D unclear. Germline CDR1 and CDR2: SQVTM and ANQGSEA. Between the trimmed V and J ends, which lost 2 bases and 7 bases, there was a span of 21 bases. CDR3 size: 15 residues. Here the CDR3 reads CSVESGTDPPGEQYF. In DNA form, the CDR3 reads TGCAGCGTTGAAAGTGGTACGGACCCCCCCGGTGAGCAGTACTTC.

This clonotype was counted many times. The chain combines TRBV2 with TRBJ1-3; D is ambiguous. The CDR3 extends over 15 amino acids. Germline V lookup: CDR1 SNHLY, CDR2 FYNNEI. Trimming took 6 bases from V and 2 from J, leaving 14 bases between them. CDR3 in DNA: TGTGCCAGCAGCCCTATGAGTAGTCCTGGAAACACCATATATTTT. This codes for CASSPMSSPGNTIYF.

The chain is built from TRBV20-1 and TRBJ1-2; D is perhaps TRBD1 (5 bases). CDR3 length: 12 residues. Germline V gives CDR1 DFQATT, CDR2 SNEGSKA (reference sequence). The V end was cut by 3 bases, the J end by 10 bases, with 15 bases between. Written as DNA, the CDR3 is TGCAGTGCTAGCCCAGGCGGGACGGCCTACACCTTC. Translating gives CSASPGGTAYTF.

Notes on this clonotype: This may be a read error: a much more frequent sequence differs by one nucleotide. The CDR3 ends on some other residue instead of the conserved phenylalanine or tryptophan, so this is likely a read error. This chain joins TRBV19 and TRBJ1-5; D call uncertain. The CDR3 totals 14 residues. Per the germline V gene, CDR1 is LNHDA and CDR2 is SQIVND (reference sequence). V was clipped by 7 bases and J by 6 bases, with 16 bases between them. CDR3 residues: CASKAPKRSQPQHL. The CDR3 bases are TGTGCCAGTAAGGCCCCTAAGAGGAGTCAGCCCCAGCATCTT.

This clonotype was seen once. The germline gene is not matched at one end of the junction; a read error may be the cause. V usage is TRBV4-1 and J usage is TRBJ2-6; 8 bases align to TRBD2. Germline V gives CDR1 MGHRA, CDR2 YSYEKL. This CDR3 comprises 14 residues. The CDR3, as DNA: TGCGCCAGCAGCCAAGAGCGGGGGGCCTACGTCCTGACTTTC. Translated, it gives CASSQERGAYVLTF.